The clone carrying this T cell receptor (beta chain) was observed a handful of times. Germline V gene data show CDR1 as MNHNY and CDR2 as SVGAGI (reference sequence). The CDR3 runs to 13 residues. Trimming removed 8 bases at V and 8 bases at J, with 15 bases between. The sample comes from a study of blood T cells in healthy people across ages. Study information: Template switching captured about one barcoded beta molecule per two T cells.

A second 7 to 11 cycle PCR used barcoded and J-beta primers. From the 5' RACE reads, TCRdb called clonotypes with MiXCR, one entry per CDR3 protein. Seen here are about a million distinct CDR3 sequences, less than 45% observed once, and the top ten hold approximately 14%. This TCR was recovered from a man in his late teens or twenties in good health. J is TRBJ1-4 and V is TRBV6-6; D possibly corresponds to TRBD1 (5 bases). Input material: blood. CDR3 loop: CASPEGSREKLFF. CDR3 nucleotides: TGTGCCAGCCCCGAGGGGTCTCGAGAAAAACTGTTTTTT.